This T cell receptor (beta chain) was observed in a study of T cell responses to AZD1222 COVID-19 vaccine. Findings and limits, study-wide: A mostly white British donor set with more females was recruited, and clonal diversity was possibly underestimated. Only a handful of AZD1222 recipients, more than 5 in all, had baseline seropositivity.

With respect to this clone: Its antigen is unidentified.

CDR3 length: 13 residues. Trimming left V 4 bases short and J 6 bases short, with 11 bases between. The germline gives CDR1 ENHRY, CDR2 SYGVKD. Profiling relied on immunoSEQ multiplex PCR, and the TCRdb table lists in-frame clones only, not all of them. This sample has about 190,000 clones, with 85% to 95% found just once. This chain links TRBV10-3 with TRBJ2-3; D remains ambiguous. The sequences come from peripheral blood, collected on day 0 of AZD1222 vaccination. The sequence was obtained from an adult in good health. The CDR3 region is CAISAQSRDTQYF. CDR3 sequence (DNA): TGTGCCATCAGTGCTCAAAGCCGCGATACGCAGTATTTT.